The subject of this entry is one TCR beta chain. The CDR3 is 11 amino acids. With 10 bases removed from V and 0 bases from J, the gap between germline ends came to 6 bases. CDR1 and CDR2 (germline): MNHEY, SVGAGI. The data stem from a study of T cell responses to AZD1222 COVID-19 vaccine. Some clones are missing from TCRdb's copy, which holds only in-frame ones; the method was immunoSEQ multiplex PCR. The repertoire holds approximately 130,000 clones, with approximately 86% as singletons. The input for sequencing was peripheral blood, taken 28 days after the second AZD1222 dose. The TCR comes from an adult who received the AZD1222 COVID-19 vaccine. The chain is built from TRBV6-5 and TRBJ1-1; D call uncertain. This CDR3 reads CAIQMNTEAFF. CDR3 DNA: TGTGCCATTCAGATGAACACTGAAGCTTTCTTT.